The 5 T cell receptor beta chains below all came from one sample that was sequenced in a study of T cells after yellow fever vaccination. Via MiXCR, TCRdb re-called the 5' RACE reads, giving one row per CDR3 protein. The repertoire has roughly 340,000 distinct CDR3 sequences, about 4% of them found once; the top ten carry less than 25%. This specimen consisted of PBMCs, obtained 5 days after the yellow fever booster vaccination. These TCRs come from a man in his late teens or twenties who received the YFV17D yellow fever vaccine.

The chain links TRBV7-2 to TRBJ2-1; no firm D call. V lost 1 base and J 6 bases, leaving 13 bases between the germline ends. Per germline, CDR1 SGHTA and CDR2 FQGNSA. The CDR3 is 15 amino acids. CDR3 DNA: TGTGCCAGCAGCTTAGTGCAGACATCGGGCAATGAGCAGTTCTTC. It yields the protein CASSLVQTSGNEQFF.

The table lists this clonotype with many counts. The germline gene is not matched at one end of the junction; a read error may be the cause. This sequence joins TRBV7-7 and TRBJ2-1; the match to TRBD1 covers 9 bases. Looked up from germline, CDR1 is SSHAT and CDR2 is FNYEAQ (reference sequence). This CDR3 spans 14 amino acids. The chain's CDR3 is CASSPRTGVNEQFF. CDR3 sequence (DNA): TGTGCTAGCAGCCCTAGGACAGGGGTGAATGAGCAGTTCTTC.

The chain recombines TRBV6-5 with TRBJ1-1, with D possibly TRBD1 on 6 matching bases. The germline gives CDR1 MNHEY, CDR2 SVGAGI. Trimming took off 8 bases at V and 8 bases at J, with 18 bases between the two ends. CDR3 size: 13 residues. The CDR3 DNA follows: TGTGCCAGCTCCAGACCGGGGGCCGGGGAAGCTTTCTTT. It encodes CASSRPGAGEAFF.

The chain carries TRBV5-7 and TRBJ1-6; D may be TRBD1 (5 bases). TRBV5-7 is filed as an ORF, its function uncertain. Trimming removed 3 bases at V and 9 bases at J, with 22 bases between. CDR3 length: 17 residues. CDR3 sequence reads: CASSSSVLRAGTSPLHF. For the CDR3, the DNA is TGTGCCAGCAGCTCATCTGTTCTAAGGGCAGGGACTTCACCCCTCCACTTT.

The chain uses TRBV29-1 and TRBJ1-2; no clear D. Germline CDR1 is SQVTM and CDR2 is ANQGSEA. The V end was cut by 4 bases, the J end by 4 bases, with 13 bases between. CDR3 length equals 13 residues. In DNA form, the CDR3 reads TGCAGCGTTGCCCCACCGACATTCTATGGCTACACCTTC. It is translated as CSVAPPTFYGYTF.